One sample yielded the 17 T cell receptor beta chains listed below, sequenced in a study of T cells expressing NK-cell markers. TCRdb derives one entry per CDR3 protein from the 5' RACE reads, leaving out DNA. The sample data list under 600,000 distinct CDR3 sequences. Sequencing was carried out using blood T cells: a sorted CD56 or NKG2C T cell subset, CD4+ or CD8+ T cells, or bulk PBMC T cells (not recorded which). All receptors come from a woman in her fifties or sixties in good health.

This chain links TRBV7-2 with TRBJ2-1; with no DNA, the TCRdb D assignment of TRBD2 cannot be verified. The CDR3 covers 15 residues. CDR1 and CDR2 from the germline V gene are SGHTA and FQGNSA. The CDR3 reads CASSLALGAPNEQFF.

The CDR3 protein is CASSMYRTGGEDQPQHF. This chain joins TRBV7-9 and TRBJ1-5; TCRdb's D gene call, TRBD1, goes unchecked for lack of DNA. Germline CDR1 SEHNR, CDR2 FQNEAQ (reference sequence). The CDR3 contains 17 residues.

This chain links TRBV5-1 with TRBJ2-2. CDR3 size: 14 residues. Germline values: CDR1 SGHRS, CDR2 YFSETQ. The CDR3 loop is CASGPGSEYGELFF.

The rearrangement joins TRBV3-1 to TRBJ2-1. The CDR3 has 16 residues. CDR1 is LGHDT and CDR2 is YNNKEL in the germline V gene (reference sequence). CDR3 loop: CASSQGLTSGHNEQFF.

V gene TRBV29-1 combines with J gene TRBJ1-4; TCRdb's assignment of TRBD1 cannot be checked, as there is no DNA. CDR1 SQVTM and CDR2 ANQGSEA come from the germline V gene. The CDR3 extends over 12 amino acids. The CDR3 reads CSGGGRGEKLFF.

The chain uses TRBV5-1 and TRBJ2-6; TCRdb proposes TRBD1, but this gene call is untestable without DNA. CDR3 length: 18 amino acids. Germline CDR1 is SGHRS and CDR2 is YFSETQ. CDR3: CASNPSGTDTPGANVLTF.

The chain employs TRBV7-9 and TRBJ1-3. Germline V gene data show CDR1 as SEHNR and CDR2 as FQNEAQ (reference sequence). CDR3 length: 16 residues. The CDR3 protein is CASSFNGLNSGNTIYF.

The chain carries TRBV7-9 and TRBJ2-7; TCRdb outputs TRBD1, but without DNA this stays unchecked. The CDR3 contains 17 residues. Per the germline V gene, CDR1 is SEHNR and CDR2 is FQNEAQ (reference sequence). The CDR3 sequence: CASSRHRDTFGAYEQYF. The whole variable domain, filled in from reference TRBV7-9 and TRBJ2-7, reads DTGVSQNPRHKITKRGQNVTFRCDPISEHNRLYWYRQTLGQGPEFLTYFQNEAQLEKSRLLSDRFSAERPKGSFSTLEIQRTEQGDSAMYLCASSRHRDTFGAYEQYFGPGTRLTVT.

This chain links TRBV5-1 with TRBJ2-7; absent DNA, TCRdb's TRBD2 call cannot be checked. The CDR3 spans 14 residues. Per the germline V gene, CDR1 is SGHRS and CDR2 is YFSETQ. CDR3 amino acids: CASTVASPLGEQYF.

This chain joins TRBV20-1 and TRBJ2-1; there is no DNA to check the TCRdb D call of TRBD1. The length of the CDR3 is 13 residues. Looked up from germline, CDR1 is DFQATT and CDR2 is SNEGSKA (reference sequence). This CDR3 is CSASTGPPYEQFF.

The chain recombines TRBV11-2 with TRBJ2-3; the TCRdb call, TRBD2, lacks DNA for checking. The CDR3 extends over 15 amino acids. Germline values: CDR1 SGHAT, CDR2 FQNNGV. CDR3 in amino acids: CASSLLASRTDTQYF.

The chain uses TRBV6-1 and TRBJ2-5; the TCRdb D gene call, TRBD2, has no DNA to confirm it. This CDR3 has 15 amino acids. Germline CDR1 is MNHNS and CDR2 is SASEGT. The CDR3 is CASSVRAGVKETQYF.

The chain links TRBV6-4 to TRBJ2-3; TCRdb selects TRBD1, and the lack of DNA leaves this call unchecked. Germline CDR1 reads MRHNA; CDR2 reads SNTAGT. CDR3 length: 13 residues. CDR3 region: CASKRQGSTDTHF.

The chain combines TRBV29-1 with TRBJ2-7; TCRdb returns TRBD2, unconfirmable since there is no DNA. CDR3 size: 15 residues. CDR1 SQVTM and CDR2 ANQGSEA come from the germline V gene. The CDR3 spells CSVETQGSGFYEQYF.

The chain carries TRBV11-3 and TRBJ2-5. Germline loops: CDR1 SGHNT, CDR2 YENEEA. This CDR3 region has 14 residues. The CDR3 region is CASSFSRTGETQYF.

This chain connects TRBV12-3 or TRBV12-4 to TRBJ2-1; the TCRdb D gene call, TRBD2, has no DNA to confirm it. This CDR3 is 15 amino acids long. The CDR3 loop reads CASREANLGYNEQFF.

V is TRBV20-1 and J is TRBJ2-3; TCRdb's D gene call, TRBD1, goes unchecked for lack of DNA. Germline CDR1 reads DFQATT; CDR2 reads SNEGSKA (reference sequence). This CDR3 contains 14 residues. CDR3 sequence: CSATDTLNTDTQYF.